This TCR beta chain came from a study of blood T cell repertoires in COVID-19. The CDR3 is 15 residues long. Per the germline V gene, CDR1 is SGHTA and CDR2 is FQGNSA. V shed 0 bases and J shed 10 bases, with 15 bases lying between them. Profiling relied on immunoSEQ multiplex PCR, and the TCRdb table lists in-frame clones only, not all of them. The sample records about 250,000 clones, around four fifths being singletons. Sequenced material: peripheral blood. The origin of this receptor is a man aged 35-49 years with active or convalescent COVID-19. V gene TRBV7-2 combines with J gene TRBJ1-4; D possibly corresponds to TRBD1 (6 bases). CDR3 nucleotide sequence: TGTGCCAGCAGCTTAGCGGGGGGGGCCTGGGGAAAACTGTTTTTT. It translates to CASSLAGGAWGKLFF.